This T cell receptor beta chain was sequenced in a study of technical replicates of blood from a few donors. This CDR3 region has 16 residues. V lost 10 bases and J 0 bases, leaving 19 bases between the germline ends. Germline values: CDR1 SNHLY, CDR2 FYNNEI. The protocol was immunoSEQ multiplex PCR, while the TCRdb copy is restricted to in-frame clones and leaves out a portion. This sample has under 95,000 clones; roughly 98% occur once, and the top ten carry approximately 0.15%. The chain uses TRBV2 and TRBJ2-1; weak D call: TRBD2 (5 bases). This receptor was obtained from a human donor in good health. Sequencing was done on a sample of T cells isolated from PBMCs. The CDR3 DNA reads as TGTGCCAACAGATTTGGACTCCGCCCCTCCTACAATGAGCAGTTCTTC. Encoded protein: CANRFGLRPSYNEQFF.